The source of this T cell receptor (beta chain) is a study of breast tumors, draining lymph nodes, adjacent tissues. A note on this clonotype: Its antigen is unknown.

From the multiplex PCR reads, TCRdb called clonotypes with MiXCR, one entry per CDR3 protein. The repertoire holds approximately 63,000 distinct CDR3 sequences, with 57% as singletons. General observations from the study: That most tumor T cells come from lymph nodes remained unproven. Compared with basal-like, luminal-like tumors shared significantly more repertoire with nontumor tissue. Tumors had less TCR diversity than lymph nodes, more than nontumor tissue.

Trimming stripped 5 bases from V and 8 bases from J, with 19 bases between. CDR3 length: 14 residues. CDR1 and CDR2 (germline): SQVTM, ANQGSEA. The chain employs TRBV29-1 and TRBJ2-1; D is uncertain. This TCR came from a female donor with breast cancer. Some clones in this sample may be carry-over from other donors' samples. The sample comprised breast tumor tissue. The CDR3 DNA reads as TGCAGCGTTCTTCCCTATGAAGGGCTAGATGAGCAGTTCTTC. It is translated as CSVLPYEGLDEQFF.